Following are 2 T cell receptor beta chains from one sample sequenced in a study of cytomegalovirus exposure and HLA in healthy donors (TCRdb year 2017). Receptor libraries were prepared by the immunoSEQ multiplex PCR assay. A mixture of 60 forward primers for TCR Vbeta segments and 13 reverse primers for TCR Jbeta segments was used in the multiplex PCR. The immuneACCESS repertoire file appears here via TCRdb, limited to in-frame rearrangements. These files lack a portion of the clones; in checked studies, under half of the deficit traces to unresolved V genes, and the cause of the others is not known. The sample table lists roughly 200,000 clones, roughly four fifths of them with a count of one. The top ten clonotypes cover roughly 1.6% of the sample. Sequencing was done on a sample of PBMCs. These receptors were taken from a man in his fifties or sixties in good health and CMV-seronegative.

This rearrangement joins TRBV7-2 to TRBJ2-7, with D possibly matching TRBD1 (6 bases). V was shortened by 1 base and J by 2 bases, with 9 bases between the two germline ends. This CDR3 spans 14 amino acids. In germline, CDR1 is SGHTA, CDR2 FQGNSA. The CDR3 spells CASSLGQATYEQYF. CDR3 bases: TGTGCCAGCAGCTTAGGACAGGCCACCTACGAGCAGTACTTC.

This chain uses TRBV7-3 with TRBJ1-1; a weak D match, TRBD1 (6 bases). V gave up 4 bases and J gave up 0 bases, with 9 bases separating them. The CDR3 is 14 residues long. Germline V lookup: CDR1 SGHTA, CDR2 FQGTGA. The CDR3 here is CASSYTGMNTEAFF. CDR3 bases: TGTGCCAGCAGCTACACAGGGATGAACACTGAAGCTTTCTTT.